This TCR beta chain was captured by sequencing in a study of T-cell reconstitution after alpha-beta-depleted transplantation in children. Points from the study as a whole: Reportedly, only several hundred clones from non-depleted graft cells drove alpha-beta T-cell counts at about two months. For some patients, TCRbeta diversity was high at day 60 because of recipient T cells and thymic progenitors that survived. Hyperexpanded clones declined; after one year, newly produced T cells mostly supplied diversity.

Trimming left V 3 bases short and J 2 bases short, with 10 bases between. This CDR3 comprises 13 residues. Germline assignment: CDR1 DFQATT and CDR2 SNEGSKA (reference sequence). Unique molecular identifiers were used in preparing the TCRbeta library. In TCRdb, the PCR reads were re-called with MiXCR into one record per CDR3 protein. In the table there are more than 90,000 distinct CDR3 sequences, about 9.4% of which are singletons. This clonotype was detected a few times. What it binds is not known. The chain has TRBV20-1 and TRBJ2-5; a weak D match, TRBD2 (6 bases). The sequence was collected from a boy between 2 and 10 years old with acute lymphoblastic leukemia, due to receive a stem cell transplant. The sample was PBMCs, taken before TCRalphabeta/CD19-depleted stem cell transplant. The CDR3 loop reads CSASSGLQETQYF. The DNA for the CDR3 is TGCAGTGCTAGTAGCGGCCTGCAAGAGACCCAGTACTTC.